This is a list of T cell receptor beta chains from one sample in a study of shared clonotypes between healthy human individuals. Libraries were prepared by immunoSEQ multiplex PCR; TCRdb keeps only in-frame clonotypes and omits some of them. The repertoire holds about 2.1 million clones, with about 94% as singletons. The sequenced sample consisted of naive CD8+ T cells from PBMCs. Receptors originate from a man aged 18 to 29 in good health. Some clones in this sample may be carry-over from other donors' samples. Each CDR3 is given with its conserved first and last residue. The D gene is left open where the match is weak. The size of a clone is reported for some rows only, either as once, few or many, or as a class for expanded clones.

CDR3 length	clone size	D gene	V gene	J gene	CDR3 DNA	CDR3 protein
16	NA	TRBD1	TRBV5-5	TRBJ2-6	TGTGCCAGCAGCTTAGGACAGGTGCCTGGGGCCAACGTCCTGACTTTC	CASSLGQVPGANVLTF
13	NA	NA	TRBV5-8	TRBJ2-7	TGTGCCAGCAGCTTGATCGGCCACTACGAGCAGTACTTC	CASSLIGHYEQYF
15	NA	NA	TRBV11-2	TRBJ1-2	TGTGCCAGCACCCTCGGGGGGGCAGGGCGCTATGGCTACACCTTC	CASTLGGAGRYGYTF
16	NA	TRBD2	TRBV7-9	TRBJ2-7	TGTGCCAGCAGCCCGACTAGCGGGAGGGATCTGTACGAGCAGTACTTC	CASSPTSGRDLYEQYF
16	NA	TRBD1	TRBV28	TRBJ2-5	TGTGCCAGCGCTAGTGTTGGGACAGGGTACCAAGAGACCCAGTACTTC	CASASVGTGYQETQYF
13	NA	TRBD1	TRBV10-3	TRBJ1-4	TGTGCCATCTCGACAGGGGAGGGGGAAAAACTGTTTTTT	CAISTGEGEKLFF
17	NA	TRBD2	TRBV28	TRBJ2-7	TGTGCCAGCAGTTCGAGACCGGGACTAGCTAACCCCTACGAGCAGTACTTC	CASSSRPGLANPYEQYF
12	once	NA	TRBV29-1	TRBJ2-2	TGCAGCGTTGGGGCAGCAACCGGGGAGCTGTTTTTT	CSVGAATGELFF
13	NA	NA	TRBV27	TRBJ2-3	TGTGCCAGCAGTCCCGGAGGGGGAGATACGCAGTATTTT	CASSPGGGDTQYF
16	NA	TRBD1	TRBV19	TRBJ1-1	TGTGCCAGTAGTATAGACCGGGACAGGGCGTACACTGAAGCTTTCTTT	CASSIDRDRAYTEAFF
14	NA	NA	TRBV27	TRBJ2-7	TGTGCCAGCAGTTTATCGGGGAAGGGCTACGAGCAGTACTTC	CASSLSGKGYEQYF
15	NA	NA	TRBV13	TRBJ1-2	TGTGCCAGCAGCTTAGGCCGGGGGGTGAGGTATGGCTACACCTTC	CASSLGRGVRYGYTF
13	NA	TRBD1	TRBV5-6	TRBJ1-2	TGTGCCAGCATCGCGGGACAGGGAGGCGGCTACACCTTC	CASIAGQGGGYTF
13	NA	TRBD1	TRBV7-9	TRBJ1-1	TGTGCCAGCAGCTTGGCCGGGACAGGGGAAGCTTTCTTT	CASSLAGTGEAFF
15	once	TRBD2	TRBV6-1	TRBJ2-1	TGTGCCAGCAGTCCCATCGGGGCGGGAGCTGTTGAGCAGTTCTTC	CASSPIGAGAVEQFF
15	NA	NA	TRBV5-1	TRBJ2-7	TGCGCCAGCAGCTTGCTTGGACCGCCCGCCTACGAGCAGTACTTC	CASSLLGPPAYEQYF
15	NA	TRBD2	TRBV27	TRBJ2-1	TGTGCCAGCAATACTCTAGCGGGAGCCTACAATGAGCAGTTCTTC	CASNTLAGAYNEQFF
12	NA	NA	TRBV4-3	TRBJ2-3	TGCGCCAGCAGCCAAGATCAGGCTACGCAGTATTTT	CASSQDQATQYF
16	NA	TRBD2	TRBV7-8	TRBJ2-5	TGTGCCAGCAGCGTACTACTAGCGGGAGGTTTAGAGACCCAGTACTTC	CASSVLLAGGLETQYF
15	NA	NA	TRBV9	TRBJ1-5	TGTGCCAGCAGCCTAGATGGAAATAGCAATCAGCCCCAGCATTTT	CASSLDGNSNQPQHF
15	NA	TRBD1	TRBV27	TRBJ2-7	TGTGCCAGCAGTTTCTCCGGGACAGGGAACTACGAGCAGTACTTC	CASSFSGTGNYEQYF
15	NA	NA	TRBV2	TRBJ1-3	TGTGCCAGCAGTGAGGCAGGGATCTCTGGAAACACCATATATTTT	CASSEAGISGNTIYF
14	NA	NA	TRBV9	TRBJ2-7	TGTGCCAGCAGCGTAGGAGGGCAGGGCTACGAGCAGTACTTC	CASSVGGQGYEQYF
15	NA	NA	TRBV7-8	TRBJ2-7	TGTGCCAGCAGCCGAGACTCCCGGAGCTCCTACGAGCAGTACTTC	CASSRDSRSSYEQYF
16	once	TRBD2	TRBV9	TRBJ2-1	TGTGCCAGCAGCGTACAGACTAGCGGGAGATCTGATGAGCAGTTCTTC	CASSVQTSGRSDEQFF
15	NA	TRBD1	TRBV7-6	TRBJ2-3	TGTGCCAGCAGCTCGCGACAGGGCGGCACAGATACGCAGTATTTT	CASSSRQGGTDTQYF
15	once	NA	TRBV28	TRBJ2-7	TGTGCCAGCAGTCAATTTACAGGGTTGGGTGACGAGCAGTACTTC	CASSQFTGLGDEQYF
13	once	NA	TRBV6-6	TRBJ1-4	TGTGCCAGCACAAGGGGAGAAGCTGAAAAACTGTTTTTT	CASTRGEAEKLFF
15	few	TRBD2	TRBV9	TRBJ2-7	TGTGCCAGCAGCCCGGGACTAGCGGACTCCTACGAGCAGTACTTC	CASSPGLADSYEQYF